There are a few counts of the clone carrying this T cell receptor beta chain. Its matching antigen is unknown. CDR3 length: 14 residues. Trimming took 5 bases from V and 3 from J, leaving 11 bases between them. MiXCR, applied by TCRdb to the reads, yields one record per CDR3 protein. The data contain a few hundred thousand distinct CDR3 sequences, less than 25% of them singletons. This specimen comes from a study of T cell repertoires in cytomegalovirus infection. This material consisted of cultured PBMCs, taken from culture after CMV antigen stimulation. This chain links TRBV12-3 or TRBV12-4 with TRBJ2-1, with a tentative D call TRBD2 (6 bases). The TCR comes from a human donor in good health (CMV status not recorded). Some clones in this sample may be carry-over from other donors' samples. In nucleotides, the CDR3 is TGTGCCAGCAGTAGAGGGACTGGCTACAATGAGCAGTTCTTC. Translating it yields CASSRGTGYNEQFF.